A single sample gave rise to the 19 T cell receptor beta chains below, sequenced in a study of T-cell reconstitution after alpha-beta-depleted transplantation in children. This sample's TCRbeta library carried unique molecular identifier barcodes. TCRdb processed the PCR reads anew with MiXCR; each CDR3 protein has one entry. The sample shows 200,000 to 250,000 distinct CDR3 sequences, roughly a tenth of them seen only once. The sample consisted of PBMCs, taken before TCRalphabeta/CD19-depleted stem cell transplant. The source is a child less than two years old with acute myeloid leukemia, due to receive a stem cell transplant.

This clonotype was detected many times. The rearrangement links TRBV2 to TRBJ2-3, with 7 bases matching TRBD1. The germline V gene encodes CDR1 SNHLY and CDR2 FYNNEI. Trimming cost V 8 bases and J 6 bases; bases outside gene matches: 11. This CDR3 has 14 amino acids. This chain's CDR3 is CASAVLTTGDTQYF. The DNA of the CDR3 is TGTGCCAGCGCGGTACTGACGACAGGGGATACGCAGTATTTT. The entire variable domain, with the rest obtained from reference TRBV2 and TRBJ2-3, is as follows: EPEVTQTPSHQVTQMGQEVILRCVPISNHLYFYWYRQILGQKVEFLVSFYNNEISEKSEIFDDQFSVERPDGSNFTLKIRSTKLEDSAMYFCASAVLTTGDTQYFGPGTRLTVL.

This clonotype showed up many times. V and J are TRBV5-1 and TRBJ1-1; 9 nucleotides match TRBD1. The CDR3 totals 18 residues. With V trimmed by 3 bases and J by 4 bases, 16 bases remained unmatched. Germline V gene data show CDR1 as SGHRS and CDR2 as YFSETQ. CDR3 residues: CASSSSLTGGRDRTEAFF. DNA of the CDR3: TGCGCCAGCAGCTCATCCCTGACAGGGGGAAGGGATCGCACTGAAGCTTTCTTT.

This clonotype was counted at least ten times. The chain uses TRBV7-2 and TRBJ2-7, with no clear D. Trimming removed 1 base from V and 7 bases from J, with 17 bases in between. This CDR3 contains 15 residues. From germline, CDR1 is SGHTA and CDR2 FQGNSA. The DNA for the CDR3 is TGTGCCAGCAGCTTAGAAGGGCATTTTCTGGGGGAGCAGTACTTC. This sequence encodes CASSLEGHFLGEQYF.

This clonotype was recorded at least ten times. The CDR3 reads CASTVFGNQPQHF. Here the CDR3 DNA reads TGTGCCAGCACGGTTTTTGGCAATCAGCCCCAGCATTTT. The V gene is TRBV6-2 or TRBV6-3, the J gene TRBJ1-5; D is uncertain. Trimming removed 7 bases at V and 2 bases at J, with 9 bases between. Germline V gives CDR1 MNHEY, CDR2 SVGEGT. There are 13 residues in the CDR3.

Concerning this clonotype: Given a much more abundant clone one base away, this may be a read error. The chain carries TRBV6-1 and TRBJ1-5; 8 bases map to TRBD1. Per the germline V gene, CDR1 is MNHNS and CDR2 is SASEGT. This CDR3 has 15 residues. For the CDR3, the DNA is TGTGCCGGCAGCCCAACAGGGGGGGTCCGGCAGCCCCAGCATTTT. Translated, it gives CAGSPTGGVRQPQHF.

This clonotype was found many times. J is TRBJ2-1 and V is TRBV7-8; 9 bases are a match to TRBD2. This CDR3 is built from 16 residues. Germline values: CDR1 SGHVS, CDR2 FQNEAQ. Trimming took 0 bases from V and 4 from J; bases not matched to a gene: 4. CDR3 protein: CASSLAIAGGYNEQFF. CDR3 bases: TGTGCCAGCAGCTTAGCGATTGCGGGGGGGTACAATGAGCAGTTCTTC. The variable domain in full, completed from reference TRBV7-8 and TRBJ2-1, reads GAGVSQSPRYKVAKRGQDVALRCDPISGHVSLFWYQQALGQGPEFLTYFQNEAQLDKSGLPSDRFFAERPEGSVSTLKIQRTQQEDSAVYLCASSLAIAGGYNEQFFGPGTRLTVL.

This chain joins TRBV4-3 and TRBJ2-6; D call uncertain. V shed 0 bases and J shed 2 bases, with 17 bases lying between them. The CDR3 totals 19 residues. Germline V gene sequence: CDR1 LGHNA, CDR2 YSLEER. CDR3 nucleotide sequence: TGCGCCAGCAGCCAAGATACGAATCGTGGGGTGGCTGGGGCCAACGTCCTGACTTTC. This codes for CASSQDTNRGVAGANVLTF.

A few counts support this clonotype. The genes are TRBV7-2 and TRBJ1-2, with no clear D. Trimming took 2 bases from V and 5 from J, leaving 18 bases between them. Germline V CDR1 and CDR2: SGHTA, FQGNSA. CDR3 length: 16 amino acids. CDR3 nucleotide sequence: TGTGCCAGCAGCTTATCGACCGGCTTAGTGTCTTATGGCTACACCTTC. Protein product: CASSLSTGLVSYGYTF.

The rearrangement joins TRBV30 to TRBJ2-1, with 16 positions matching TRBD2. V trimming: 2 bases; J trimming: 7 bases; junction bases outside the gene matches: 20. This CDR3 is 21 amino acids long. Germline CDR1 reads GTSNPN; CDR2 reads SVGIG (reference sequence). The CDR3, as DNA: TGTGCCTGGAGTCCTACCGGCTACCTCCCCGGGACTAGCGGGAGGGCTAATGAGCAGTTCTTC. Its translation is CAWSPTGYLPGTSGRANEQFF.

This clonotype showed up just once. The rearrangement joins TRBV5-1 to TRBJ2-3, with D possibly called TRBD1 or TRBD2 (5 bases each). The CDR3 covers 15 residues. In germline, CDR1 is SGHRS, CDR2 YFSETQ. V lost 2 bases and J 1 base, leaving 11 bases between the germline ends. The CDR3 region has the DNA TGCGCCAGCAGCTTTGGGGCGGGCCGCACAGATACGCAGTATTTT. This translates into CASSFGAGRTDTQYF.

This clonotype was picked up many times. The chain employs TRBV20-1 and TRBJ2-7; D might be TRBD1 (6 bases). The length of the CDR3 is 12 residues. CDR1 is DFQATT, CDR2 SNEGSKA, per germline (reference sequence). The ends were cut back, 3 bases at V and 5 bases at J, with 11 bases in the middle. The CDR3 loop is CSASRGSNEQYF. The CDR3 DNA is TGCAGTGCTAGTAGGGGGTCAAACGAGCAGTACTTC.

This clonotype has more than one count but fewer than ten. V gene TRBV21-1 combines with J gene TRBJ2-2; the table's D call, TRBD1, has no DNA check behind it. TRBV21-1 is given as a pseudogene. The CDR3 length is 16 residues. The CDR3: CARDVLDSANTGELFF. DNA of the CDR3: TGTGCCAGAGATGTTTTGGACAGCGCGAACACCGGGGAGCTGTTTTTT.

This clonotype was observed a handful of times. The V call is TRBV4-1, the J call TRBJ2-3, with TRBD1 matching 8 bases. CDR3 length: 15 residues. Germline trimming cut 0 bases from V and 6 bases from J; bases unmatched to any gene: 5. CDR1 is MGHRA, CDR2 YSYEKL, per germline. CDR3 sequence: CASSQDGQGRDTQYF. CDR3 DNA: TGCGCCAGCAGCCAAGACGGACAGGGAAGGGATACGCAGTATTTT.

The sample holds many counts of this clonotype. This chain links TRBV6-2 or TRBV6-3 with TRBJ2-1, with 12 bases matching TRBD2. V lost 4 bases to trimming and J lost 8 bases; unmatched junction nucleotides: 6. Germline CDR1 reads MNHEY; CDR2 reads SVGEGT. CDR3 length: 15 residues. DNA of the CDR3: TGTGCCAGCAGTTTGTCTAGCGGGAGGGGCGATGAGCAGTTCTTC. This sequence encodes CASSLSSGRGDEQFF.

This clonotype was detected many times. This chain joins TRBV7-4 and TRBJ1-5; TRBD1 agrees at 7 bases. The V gene's germline CDR1 is SGHVT and CDR2 SQSDAQ. The trim removed 5 bases at V and 7 bases at J, leaving 14 bases unmatched. CDR3 size: 16 residues. The CDR3 here is CASSQIEVQGRQPQHF. Written as DNA, the CDR3 is TGTGCCAGCAGCCAAATCGAGGTACAGGGGAGGCAGCCCCAGCATTTT.

This clonotype was observed many times. The chain is built from TRBV10-3 and TRBJ2-2, with unresolved D. V was trimmed by 3 bases and J by 2 bases, leaving 10 bases between them. The CDR3 consists of 15 residues. Per the germline V gene, CDR1 is ENHRY and CDR2 is SYGVKD. DNA of the CDR3: TGTGCCATCAGTGACTGGCAATCCAACACCGGGGAGCTGTTTTTT. This encodes CAISDWQSNTGELFF.

This clonotype appeared many times. V is TRBV20-1 and J is TRBJ2-7, with TRBD2 matching over 11 bases. CDR1 DFQATT and CDR2 SNEGSKA come from the germline V gene (reference sequence). J gave up 0 bases and V 3 bases, and 7 bases lay outside the gene matches. CDR3 size: 16 residues. The CDR3 DNA reads TGCAGTGCTAGCCTAGCGGGGGGTTCCCTCTCCTACGAGCAGTACTTC. It yields the protein CSASLAGGSLSYEQYF.

This clonotype was counted many times. V is TRBV10-3 and J is TRBJ1-1; D is ambiguous. Germline assignment: CDR1 ENHRY and CDR2 SYGVKD. Between the trimmed V and J ends, which lost 3 bases and 6 bases, there was a span of 11 bases. The CDR3 extends over 13 amino acids. This CDR3 is CAISDGLNSEAFF. CDR3 bases: TGTGCCATCAGTGACGGGCTAAACTCTGAAGCTTTCTTT.

This clonotype showed up many times. The chain couples TRBV11-2 to TRBJ1-2; 8 nucleotides agree with TRBD1. The CDR3 runs to 15 residues. V lost 4 bases and J lost 7; bases outside the gene matches: 11. The V gene's germline CDR1 is SGHAT and CDR2 FQNNGV. CDR3 nucleotides: TGTGCCAGCAGCTCTCCCGGACAGGGTGAGGGTGGCTACACCTTC. Encoded protein: CASSSPGQGEGGYTF.